Below are 21 T cell receptor beta chains sequenced from a single sample in a study of cytomegalovirus exposure and HLA in healthy donors. Only in-frame clones appear in the TCRdb table, and some are missing; sequencing was by immunoSEQ multiplex PCR. Of over 60,000 clones listed, 90% to 95% were seen once; the top ten hold nearly 4.5%. The sample consisted of PBMCs. The receptors were sampled from a man in his late teens or twenties in good health and CMV-seropositive.

The chain employs TRBV2 and TRBJ1-1; TRBD1 matches at 7 bases. The CDR3 loop spans 14 amino acids. The germline V gene has CDR1 SNHLY and CDR2 FYNNEI. Losses at the gene ends were 4 bases for V and 4 bases for J; bases not matched to a gene: 6. The CDR3 spells CASSGQGRATEAFF. In DNA, the CDR3 is TGTGCCAGCAGTGGACAGGGACGGGCCACTGAAGCTTTCTTT.

The gene calls are TRBV18 and TRBJ2-2; 13 nucleotides line up with TRBD2. The J segment lost 1 base and the V segment lost 2 bases, leaving 4 bases of the junction unmatched. The germline gives CDR1 KGHSH, CDR2 LQKENI. The CDR3 contains 18 residues. CDR3 loop: CASSPWTSGSKNTGELFF. The DNA for the CDR3 is TGTGCCAGCTCACCATGGACTAGCGGGAGCAAGAACACCGGGGAGCTGTTTTTT.

V is TRBV7-9 and J is TRBJ2-7; 8 nucleotides line up with TRBD1. Losses at the gene ends were 5 bases for V and 4 bases for J; bases not matched to a gene: 10. Germline V lookup: CDR1 SEHNR, CDR2 FQNEAQ (reference sequence). The CDR3 is 15 amino acids. Written as DNA, the CDR3 is TGTGCCAGCAGCCCCGCCGACAGGGGCGAGTACGAGCAGTACTTC. Its translation: CASSPADRGEYEQYF.

This clone was seen a single time. The V gene is TRBV30, the J gene TRBJ2-5; 8 positions agree with TRBD2. CDR1 is GTSNPN, CDR2 SVGIG, per germline (reference sequence). This CDR3 comprises 14 residues. J gave up 4 bases and V 3 bases, and 7 bases lay outside the gene matches. The DNA for the CDR3 is TGTGCCTGGAGCCTCCGGGAGGGCGGAGAGACCCAGTACTTC. The encoded protein is CAWSLREGGETQYF. Full variable domain (rest looked up from reference TRBV30 and TRBJ2-5): SQTIHQWPATLVQPVGSPLSLECTVEGTSNPNLYWYRQAAGRGLQLLFYSVGIGQISSEVPQNLSASRPQDRQFILSSKKLLLSDSGFYLCAWSLREGGETQYFGPGTRLLVL.

J is TRBJ2-7 and V is TRBV28, with TRBD1 identical over 9 bases. This CDR3 contains 16 residues. Germline values: CDR1 MDHEN, CDR2 SYDVKM. The J segment lost 0 bases and the V segment lost 8 bases, leaving 11 bases of the junction unmatched. CDR3 protein: CASLFRDRDSSYEQYF. CDR3 sequence (DNA): TGTGCCAGCTTGTTCCGGGACAGGGACAGCTCCTACGAGCAGTACTTC.

CDR3 sequence reads: CASSFGRGIYEQYF. The CDR3 nucleotides are TGTGCCAGCAGCTTTGGCAGGGGTATCTACGAGCAGTACTTC. This chain links TRBV13 with TRBJ2-7; TRBD1 is a possible D gene (6 bases). Germline assignment: CDR1 PRHDT and CDR2 FYEKMQ (reference sequence). This CDR3 has 14 residues. Trimming removed 3 bases at V and 3 bases at J, with 12 bases between.

This chain joins TRBV7-2 and TRBJ2-3; D might be TRBD2 (5 bases). With 5 bases removed from V and 2 bases from J, the gap between germline ends came to 11 bases. Germline V gene sequence: CDR1 SGHTA, CDR2 FQGNSA. This CDR3 is built from 14 residues. This CDR3 reads CASSPTRYTDTQYF. The CDR3 DNA reads TGTGCCAGCAGCCCTACTAGGTACACAGATACGCAGTATTTT.

The CDR3 here is CASSPGGGQVYGYTF. The CDR3 nucleotides are TGTGCCAGCAGCCCAGGCGGGGGGCAGGTCTATGGCTACACCTTC. V usage is TRBV7-2 and J usage is TRBJ1-2; perhaps TRBD1 as D (6 bases). The V and J ends lost 5 bases and 4 bases respectively, with 17 bases between them. Germline CDR1 is SGHTA and CDR2 is FQGNSA. The CDR3 extends over 15 amino acids.

This clone was picked up one time. One end of the junction fails to match germline, which may point to a read error. CDR3 region: CASTGIGETQYF. CDR3 in DNA: TGCGCCTCGACAGGGATCGGGGAGACCCAGTACTTC. J is TRBJ2-5 and V is TRBV27, with TRBD1 matching over 7 bases. This CDR3 is 12 amino acids long. Germline assignment: CDR1 MNHEY and CDR2 SMNVEV (reference sequence).

This sequence joins TRBV30 and TRBJ1-1; D is undetermined. Germline assignment: CDR1 GTSNPN and CDR2 SVGIG (reference sequence). The V end lost 0 bases, the J end lost 3 bases, and 17 bases lay between the germline ends. The CDR3 runs 16 residues. The CDR3: CAWSVSRNRPHTEAFF. The CDR3 bases are TGTGCCTGGAGTGTAAGTCGGAACAGACCCCACACTGAAGCTTTCTTT.

The chain recombines TRBV7-2 with TRBJ1-2; D might be TRBD1 (6 bases). CDR3 length: 14 amino acids. Trimming removed 3 bases from V and 1 base from J, with 9 bases in between. Germline V lookup: CDR1 SGHTA, CDR2 FQGNSA. For the CDR3, the DNA is TGTGCCAGCAGCTTTTACAGGGATAACTATGGCTACACCTTC. Its protein is CASSFYRDNYGYTF.

The CDR3: CASSRQRDYEQYF. DNA of the CDR3: TGCGCCAGCAGTCGACAGCGGGACTACGAGCAGTACTTC. This chain links TRBV10-1 with TRBJ2-7; 7 positions agree with TRBD2. V trimming: 5 bases; J trimming: 3 bases; junction bases outside the gene matches: 4. The germline gives CDR1 WNHNN, CDR2 SYGVQD (reference sequence). The CDR3 is 13 residues long.

The chain employs TRBV9 and TRBJ2-5; D is possibly TRBD1 (6 bases). This CDR3 region has 14 residues. V lost 3 bases to trimming and J lost 2 bases, with 11 bases between them. Germline V CDR1 and CDR2: SGDLS, YYNGEE. This CDR3 reads CASSATGFQETQYF. DNA of the CDR3: TGTGCCAGCAGCGCTACAGGGTTTCAAGAGACCCAGTACTTC.

The CDR3 sequence is CSATRSTEAFF. The CDR3 DNA sequence: TGCAGTGCGACACGAAGCACTGAAGCTTTCTTT. The chain recombines TRBV20-1 with TRBJ1-1, with D uncertain. Trimming pared 6 bases from V and 4 bases from J, leaving 9 bases between. There are 11 residues in the CDR3. Germline V CDR1 and CDR2: DFQATT, SNEGSKA (reference sequence).

The chain is built from TRBV5-1 and TRBJ2-2; 13 bases line up with TRBD2. CDR1 is SGHRS and CDR2 is YFSETQ in the germline V gene. The CDR3 totals 17 residues. V trimming: 4 bases; J trimming: 4 bases; junction bases outside the gene matches: 7. CDR3 region: CASSVIGTSGITGELFF. Here the CDR3 DNA reads TGCGCCAGCAGCGTAATCGGGACTAGCGGGATCACCGGGGAGCTGTTTTTT. Full variable domain (outside the CDR3, taken from reference TRBV5-1 and TRBJ2-2): KAGVTQTPRYLIKTRGQQVTLSCSPISGHRSVSWYQQTPGQGLQFLFEYFSETQRNKGNFPGRFSGRQFSNSRSEMNVSTLELGDSALYLCASSVIGTSGITGELFFGEGSRLTVL.

The V call is TRBV12-5, the J call TRBJ1-1, with 9 bases lining up with TRBD1. Germline lookup yields CDR1 LGHNT and CDR2 FRNRAP. V lost 5 bases, J lost 5 bases, and 3 bases stayed unmatched. This CDR3 is 13 amino acids long. The CDR3: CASGRDRATEAFF. The CDR3 DNA reads as TGTGCTAGTGGTCGGGACAGGGCTACTGAAGCTTTCTTT. Using reference TRBV12-5 and TRBJ1-1 for the parts outside the CDR3, the full variable domain is DARVTQTPRHKVTEMGQEVTMRCQPILGHNTVFWYRQTMMQGLELLAYFRNRAPLDDSGMPKDRFSAEMPDATLATLKIQPSEPRDSAVYFCASGRDRATEAFFGQGTRLTVV.

The sample holds a few counts of this clone. This chain links TRBV4-1 with TRBJ2-7; 8 nucleotides line up with TRBD2. The V gene end was trimmed by 0 bases and the J gene end by 2 bases; junction bases not matched to a gene: 6. The germline V gene has CDR1 MGHRA and CDR2 YSYEKL. CDR3 length: 16 residues. The CDR3 sequence: CASSQDAAGATYEQYF. As DNA, the CDR3 is TGCGCCAGCAGCCAAGACGCAGCGGGAGCAACCTACGAGCAGTACTTC.

The V and J genes are TRBV27 and TRBJ2-1; TRBD2 is a possible D gene (6 bases). Trimming left V 5 bases short and J 9 bases short, with 11 bases between. Germline CDR1 is MNHEY and CDR2 is SMNVEV (reference sequence). The CDR3 covers 12 residues. The CDR3 loop reads CASSIVGGEQFF. The CDR3 DNA reads TGTGCCAGCAGTATAGTGGGAGGTGAGCAGTTCTTC.

This chain links TRBV18 with TRBJ1-2, with a tentative D call TRBD1 (5 bases). Germline CDR1 is KGHSH and CDR2 is LQKENI. V lost 3 bases to trimming and J lost 6 bases, with 14 bases between them. The CDR3 consists of 14 residues. Written as DNA, the CDR3 is TGTGCCAGCTCACCGGAGGGGCTCTCAAATGGCTACACCTTC. Translation gives CASSPEGLSNGYTF.

This sequence joins TRBV27 and TRBJ2-4, with 11 nucleotides matching TRBD2. V gave up 6 bases and J gave up 1 base; unmatched junction bases: 17. In germline, CDR1 is MNHEY, CDR2 SMNVEV (reference sequence). This CDR3 contains 20 residues. The CDR3 protein is CASRPTGLAGRKGAKNIQYF. For the CDR3, the DNA is TGTGCCAGCAGACCGACCGGACTAGCGGGCCGGAAGGGGGCCAAAAACATTCAGTACTTC.

The J gene is TRBJ1-1, the V gene TRBV5-8; possibly TRBD1 for D (5 bases). There are 13 residues in the CDR3. Germline CDR1 reads SGHTS; CDR2 reads YDEGEE. The germline V and J ends were trimmed by 0 bases and 6 bases, with 9 bases remaining between them. This chain's CDR3 is CASSLAWGAEAFF. CDR3 nucleotides: TGTGCCAGCAGCTTGGCATGGGGGGCTGAAGCTTTCTTT.